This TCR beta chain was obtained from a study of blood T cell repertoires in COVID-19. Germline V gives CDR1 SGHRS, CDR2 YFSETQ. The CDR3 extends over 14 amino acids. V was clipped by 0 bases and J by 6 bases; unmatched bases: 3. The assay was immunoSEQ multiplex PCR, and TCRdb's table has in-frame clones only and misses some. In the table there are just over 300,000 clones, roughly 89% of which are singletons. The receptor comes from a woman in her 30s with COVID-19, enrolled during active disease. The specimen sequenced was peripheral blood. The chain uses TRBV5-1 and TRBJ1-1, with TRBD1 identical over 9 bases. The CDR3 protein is CASSLGTGAPEAFF. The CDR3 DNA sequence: TGCGCCAGCAGCTTGGGGACAGGGGCCCCTGAAGCTTTCTTT.